The 3 T cell receptor beta chains given below trace back to one sample, sequenced in a study of T-cell reconstitution after alpha-beta-depleted transplantation in children. Library preparation (for TCRbeta) was performed with unique molecular identifiers. Using its own MiXCR run on the PCR reads, TCRdb lists one record per CDR3 protein. The data contain 400,000 to 550,000 distinct CDR3 sequences, about 11% of them seen just once; the ten biggest clones take up 2%. The specimen was PBMCs, collected before TCRalphabeta/CD19-depleted stem cell transplant. These receptor sequences come from a child aged 2-9 years with inherited bone marrow failure, due to receive a stem cell transplant.

Ten or more counts support this clonotype. The chain recombines TRBV5-6 with TRBJ1-2, with 9 bases identical to TRBD1. The CDR3 has 13 amino acids. CDR1 SGHDT and CDR2 YYEEEE come from the germline V gene. The V segment lost 7 bases and the J segment 6 bases; nucleotides outside the gene matches: 7. In DNA form, the CDR3 reads TGTGCCAGCTATGAACAGGGGGCGCATGGCTACACCTTC. Translation gives CASYEQGAHGYTF.

This clonotype was recorded many times. The chain employs TRBV6-5 and TRBJ2-1; D may be TRBD2 (5 bases). The CDR3 is made up of 16 amino acids. Germline V gene sequence: CDR1 MNHEY, CDR2 SVGAGI. Trimming took 6 bases from V and 4 from J, leaving 19 bases between them. CDR3 coding DNA: TGTGCCAGCAGCCATAACGGAGGTCGTAAGTACAATGAGCAGTTCTTC. It translates to CASSHNGGRKYNEQFF.

This clonotype was recorded many times. The genes are TRBV6-5 and TRBJ2-3, with D unresolved. The CDR3 is 12 residues long. V shed 6 bases and J shed 5 bases, with 9 bases lying between them. Germline V lookup: CDR1 MNHEY, CDR2 SVGAGI. The DNA of the CDR3 is TGTGCCAGCAGCCGCCTTGGAGATACGCAGTATTTT. Protein: CASSRLGDTQYF.